These 26 T cell receptor beta chains were all obtained from the same sample, sequenced in a study of CD8 T cells in Susac syndrome. With random hexamers, reverse transcription was performed on about 0.45 to 1 ug of RNA. Each CDR3 protein is one row after TCRdb ran MiXCR on the immunoSEQ multiplex PCR reads. The repertoire consists of 160,000 or so distinct CDR3 sequences, with roughly 94% occurring once and the leading ten covering about 0.1%. The material sequenced was CD4+ T cells from PBMCs. Receptor source: a human donor with multiple sclerosis.

The chain has TRBV27 and TRBJ1-5; TRBD1 matches at 8 bases. This CDR3 region has 15 residues. Per the germline V gene, CDR1 is MNHEY and CDR2 is SMNVEV (reference sequence). The trim removed 5 bases at V and 4 bases at J, leaving 7 bases unmatched. Written as DNA, the CDR3 is TGTGCCAGCAGTCTAGGGACAGGCCCTAATCAGCCCCAGCATTTT. It encodes CASSLGTGPNQPQHF.

The CDR3 DNA reads as TGTGCCAGCATATCAGGGACGGTGAACACTGAAGCTTTCTTT. Its translation: CASISGTVNTEAFF. This sequence joins TRBV28 and TRBJ1-1; the D gene is possibly TRBD1 (5 bases). Trimming removed 7 bases from V and 0 bases from J, with 12 bases in between. The germline V gene encodes CDR1 MDHEN and CDR2 SYDVKM. The CDR3 is 14 residues long.

This clonotype showed up just once. CDR3 loop: CASSFPPSGTSTDTQYF. The CDR3 DNA reads as TGTGCCAGCAGCTTTCCTCCTAGCGGTACTAGCACAGATACGCAGTATTTT. This rearrangement joins TRBV7-9 to TRBJ2-3; TRBD2 matches at 7 bases. In germline, CDR1 is SEHNR, CDR2 FQNEAQ (reference sequence). The CDR3 runs 17 residues. V shed 3 bases, J shed 0 bases, and the junction held 9 bases outside the gene matches.

V usage is TRBV29-1 and J usage is TRBJ1-5, with D tentatively TRBD1 (6 bases). Germline V gene lookup returns CDR1 SQVTM and CDR2 ANQGSEA. The length of the CDR3 is 15 residues. V gave up 3 bases and J gave up 0 bases, with 12 bases separating them. CDR3 amino acids: CSVETGIYSNQPQHF. Here the CDR3 DNA reads TGCAGCGTTGAGACAGGCATCTATAGCAATCAGCCCCAGCATTTT.

The chain combines TRBV6-4 with TRBJ1-5, with D unclear. The V end lost 6 bases, the J end lost 5 bases, and 11 bases lay between the germline ends. CDR3 size: 13 residues. CDR1 is MRHNA and CDR2 is SNTAGT in the germline V gene. DNA for the CDR3: TGTGCCAGCAGCCCCCAAATGGATCAGCCCCAGCATTTT. It yields the protein CASSPQMDQPQHF.

Written as DNA, the CDR3 is TGTGCCAGCAAACTAGCGGGAGTGGATGAGCAGTTCTTC. It is translated as CASKLAGVDEQFF. The chain links TRBV2 to TRBJ2-1; 11 bases are a match to TRBD2. Germline V CDR1 and CDR2: SNHLY, FYNNEI. The J segment lost 8 bases and the V segment lost 7 bases, leaving 4 bases of the junction unmatched. There are 13 residues in the CDR3.

The chain carries TRBV20-1 and TRBJ1-2, with 10 bases identical to TRBD1. After removal of 5 bases from V and 6 bases from J, the junction contained 6 bases not matched to a gene. Germline CDR1 and CDR2: DFQATT and SNEGSKA (reference sequence). The CDR3 has 13 amino acids. CDR3 region: CSALRQGAHGYTF. The CDR3 DNA reads as TGCAGTGCTCTACGACAGGGGGCGCATGGCTACACCTTC.

V usage is TRBV7-2 and J usage is TRBJ2-1, with D perhaps being TRBD1 or TRBD2 (6 bases each). Deletions cut 5 bases from V and 7 bases from J, with 15 bases between. CDR1 is SGHTA, CDR2 FQGNSA, per germline. CDR3 length: 14 residues. CDR3 protein: CASSLRGGENEQFF. CDR3 DNA: TGTGCCAGCAGCCTCAGGGGCGGGGAAAATGAGCAGTTCTTC.

The rearrangement joins TRBV4-1 to TRBJ2-1; TRBD2 matches at 12 bases. The CDR3 runs 18 residues. V lost 2 bases and J lost 4; bases outside the gene matches: 9. From germline, CDR1 is MGHRA and CDR2 YSYEKL. In nucleotides, the CDR3 is TGCGCCAGCAGCCAACCGACTAGCGGGAGAGCCATGTACAATGAGCAGTTCTTC. Translating it yields CASSQPTSGRAMYNEQFF.

The CDR3 spells CASSPTPGQGIYEQYF. Written as DNA, the CDR3 is TGTGCCAGCAGTCCAACTCCGGGACAGGGAATTTACGAGCAGTACTTC. The chain employs TRBV5-4 and TRBJ2-7; 9 bases match TRBD1. V lost 5 bases to trimming and J lost 4 bases; unmatched junction nucleotides: 13. Germline CDR1 and CDR2: SGHNT and YYREEE (reference sequence). The CDR3 has 16 residues.

This sequence joins TRBV7-2 and TRBJ1-5; TRBD1 might be the D (5 bases). The CDR3 is made up of 16 amino acids. Germline CDR1 reads SGHTA; CDR2 reads FQGNSA. Trimming stripped 0 bases from V and 1 base from J, with 10 bases between. The CDR3, as DNA: TGTGCCAGCAGCTTAGCGCAGGGCCGGAGCAATCAGCCCCAGCATTTT. It translates to CASSLAQGRSNQPQHF.

This chain links TRBV12-3 or TRBV12-4 with TRBJ2-5, with 10 bases matching TRBD1. The V segment lost 6 bases and the J segment 6 bases; nucleotides outside the gene matches: 7. This CDR3 comprises 14 residues. CDR3 DNA: TGTGCCAGCAGGCTGACAGGGGGCCTGAAGACCCAGTACTTC. Translation: CASRLTGGLKTQYF.

The chain's CDR3 is CASSPDAGGNRGYTF. The CDR3 DNA sequence: TGTGCCAGCAGCCCGGACGCGGGGGGAAACCGTGGCTACACCTTC. The genes are TRBV4-2 and TRBJ1-2; possibly TRBD1 for D (5 bases). CDR1 LGHNA and CDR2 YNFKEQ come from the germline V gene. Trimming left V 4 bases short and J 7 bases short, with 19 bases between. The CDR3 extends over 15 amino acids.

V and J are TRBV18 and TRBJ1-3; the D gene is possibly TRBD1 (5 bases). Germline loops: CDR1 KGHSH, CDR2 LQKENI. This CDR3 comprises 14 residues. V was pared by 0 bases and J by 4 bases, with 7 bases between. For the CDR3, the DNA is TGTGCCAGCTCACCACCGGGGACGGGAAACACCATATATTTT. Residues: CASSPPGTGNTIYF.

The chain joins TRBV29-1 to TRBJ1-2; no firm D call. The CDR3 runs to 16 residues. The germline V gene encodes CDR1 SQVTM and CDR2 ANQGSEA. The ends were cut back, 6 bases at V and 4 bases at J, with 24 bases in the middle. For the CDR3, the DNA is TGCAGCGTGGCCCCTAAGTTGGGCAGACTGAGCTATGGCTACACCTTC. This gives the protein CSVAPKLGRLSYGYTF.

The chain carries TRBV6-5 and TRBJ2-6, with D perhaps TRBD1 (6 bases). Per germline, CDR1 MNHEY and CDR2 SVGAGI. The CDR3 consists of 15 residues. Trimming took off 5 bases at V and 2 bases at J, with 10 bases between the two ends. The CDR3 bases are TGTGCCAGCAGTAACACAGGGACTGGGGCCAACGTCCTGACTTTC. It codes for CASSNTGTGANVLTF.

The chain couples TRBV18 to TRBJ1-1; D may be TRBD1 (5 bases). The CDR3 extends over 14 amino acids. Trimming took off 4 bases at V and 2 bases at J, with 11 bases between the two ends. Per the germline V gene, CDR1 is KGHSH and CDR2 is LQKENI. CDR3 protein: CASSHGGVNTEAFF. DNA of the CDR3: TGTGCCAGCTCACACGGGGGGGTTAACACTGAAGCTTTCTTT.

The rearrangement joins TRBV5-1 to TRBJ2-5; D may be TRBD2 (5 bases). CDR3 length equals 13 residues. V dropped 7 bases and J dropped 5 bases, with 15 bases sitting between them. The germline CDR1 and CDR2 sequences are SGHRS and YFSETQ. CDR3 sequence reads: CASGFDSGETQYF. Written as DNA, the CDR3 is TGCGCCAGCGGATTCGATTCGGGGGAGACCCAGTACTTC.

This clonotype came up once. The chain joins TRBV4-3 to TRBJ1-1; the match to TRBD1 covers 8 bases. Germline CDR1 reads LGHNA; CDR2 reads YSLEER. The CDR3 covers 17 residues. The J segment lost 4 bases and the V segment lost 8 bases, leaving 18 bases of the junction unmatched. CDR3 protein: CASQSGTGRYGSTEAFF. In nucleotides, the CDR3 is TGCGCCAGCCAATCAGGGACAGGTCGTTACGGGAGCACTGAAGCTTTCTTT.

The chain recombines TRBV12-3 or TRBV12-4 with TRBJ2-5; D gene unclear. The CDR3 is made up of 11 amino acids. With 3 bases removed from V and 5 bases from J, the gap between germline ends came to 4 bases. CDR3 protein: CASSLYETQYF. The CDR3 DNA sequence: TGTGCCAGCAGTTTGTATGAGACCCAGTACTTC.

V gene TRBV20-1 combines with J gene TRBJ2-1; 12 bases match TRBD2. CDR1 DFQATT and CDR2 SNEGSKA come from the germline V gene (reference sequence). The CDR3 has 20 amino acids. The J segment lost 8 bases and the V segment lost 6 bases, leaving 26 bases of the junction unmatched. CDR3 loop: CSARGILGSTTSGGRDEQFF. CDR3 in DNA: TGCAGTGCCCGCGGAATATTGGGTAGTACGACTAGCGGGGGTAGGGATGAGCAGTTCTTC.

The chain employs TRBV27 and TRBJ1-1; D is uncertain. This CDR3 spans 17 amino acids. The germline V and J ends were trimmed by 3 bases and 1 base, with 18 bases remaining between them. Germline lookup yields CDR1 MNHEY and CDR2 SMNVEV (reference sequence). The CDR3 nucleotides are TGTGCCAGCAGTTTGGGCAGATTCCACAGAGAGAACACTGAAGCTTTCTTT. This translates into CASSLGRFHRENTEAFF.

The chain carries TRBV9 and TRBJ1-4; perhaps TRBD1 as D (6 bases). With 4 bases removed from V and 4 bases from J, the gap between germline ends came to 14 bases. The germline V gene encodes CDR1 SGDLS and CDR2 YYNGEE. The CDR3 contains 15 residues. CDR3 in amino acids: CASSRGGRGNEKLFF. The CDR3 DNA sequence: TGTGCCAGCAGCCGAGGGGGGCGGGGTAATGAAAAACTGTTTTTT.

This rearrangement joins TRBV3-1 to TRBJ2-1; TRBD1 aligns across 8 bases. Trimming cost V 6 bases and J 5 bases; bases outside gene matches: 6. This CDR3 spans 14 amino acids. CDR1 is LGHDT, CDR2 YNNKEL, per germline (reference sequence). The CDR3 region is CASRRTGRNNEQFF. The CDR3 DNA reads TGTGCCAGCAGAAGGACAGGGAGGAACAATGAGCAGTTCTTC.

V usage is TRBV7-3 and J usage is TRBJ2-7; D gene uncertain. V lost 2 bases and J 3 bases, leaving 8 bases between the germline ends. The CDR3 sequence is 13 residues long. Germline lookup yields CDR1 SGHTA and CDR2 FQGTGA. The CDR3 nucleotides read TGTGCCAGCAGCTTAGGAAACGGCTACGAGCAGTACTTC. Its protein product is CASSLGNGYEQYF. The variable domain in full, with the rest retrieved from reference TRBV7-3 and TRBJ2-7, is GAGVSQTPSNKVTEKGKYVELRCDPISGHTALYWYRQSLGQGPEFLIYFQGTGAADDSGLPNDRFFAVRPEGSVSTLKIQRTERGDSAVYLCASSLGNGYEQYFGPGTRLTVT.

This chain links TRBV18 with TRBJ1-1, with D maybe TRBD1 (5 bases). This CDR3 spans 15 amino acids. CDR1 and CDR2 from the germline V gene are KGHSH and LQKENI. V was pared by 0 bases and J by 1 base, with 9 bases between. The CDR3 here is CASSPPGGQNTEAFF. DNA of the CDR3: TGTGCCAGCTCACCACCCGGAGGACAGAACACTGAAGCTTTCTTT.